This paragraph covers one T cell receptor beta chain sequence. This entry belongs to a study of OX40 agonist ivuxolimab in advanced cancers. In the study overall: Melanoma, hepatocellular carcinoma, head and neck or renal cell cancer occurred in dose-escalation patients.

Per the germline V gene, CDR1 is SNHLY and CDR2 is FYNNEI. V was trimmed by 8 bases and J by 7 bases, leaving 15 bases between them. CDR3 length: 14 residues. Some clones are missing from TCRdb's copy, which holds only in-frame ones; the method was immunoSEQ multiplex PCR. Among roughly 71,000 clones listed, about 77% were seen once. Source: CD4+ or CD8+ T cells sorted from blood, taken in a trial of the OX40 agonist ivuxolimab. The chain joins TRBV2 to TRBJ1-6, with D perhaps matching TRBD1 (6 bases). This sequence was found in an adult with an advanced solid tumor such as melanoma, head and neck, liver or kidney cancer. CDR3 residues: CASAGGQGNSPLHF. CDR3 nucleotide sequence: TGTGCCAGCGCTGGAGGGCAGGGGAATTCACCCCTCCACTTT.